The next 25 T cell receptor beta chains were all read from a single sample in a study of blood T cell repertoires in COVID-19. TCRdb's copy holds only in-frame clones and misses some; the assay was immunoSEQ multiplex PCR. The sample consists of about 110,000 clones, 75% to 90% of them appearing once. Source material: peripheral blood. The receptors were gathered from a woman aged 70-85 years with acute or convalescent COVID-19.

This chain uses TRBV3-1 (or the pseudogene TRBV3-2) with TRBJ2-5; 9 positions match TRBD1. The CDR3 runs to 16 residues. CDR1 is LGHDT and CDR2 is YNNKEL in the germline V gene (reference sequence). Trimming cost V 1 base and J 4 bases; bases outside gene matches: 7. The CDR3 reads CASSQGGQGLRETQYF. The CDR3 DNA is TGTGCCAGCAGCCAAGGGGGACAGGGTCTTAGAGAGACCCAGTACTTC.

V usage is TRBV11-3 and J usage is TRBJ1-4; 7 bases line up with TRBD1. Unmatched junction bases numbered 8, after V lost 10 bases and J lost 3 bases. CDR1 and CDR2 from the germline V gene are SGHNT and YENEEA. This CDR3 comprises 14 residues. CDR3 nucleotide sequence: TGTGCCAACCCCCCGGGACAGTCTAATGAAAAACTGTTTTTT. This translates into CANPPGQSNEKLFF.

This sequence joins TRBV15 and TRBJ1-4; TRBD1 aligns across 8 bases. V shed 1 base and J 9 bases; nucleotides not matched to a gene: 7. The CDR3 consists of 15 residues. Per germline, CDR1 LNHNV and CDR2 YYDKDF (reference sequence). The CDR3, as DNA: TGTGCCACCAGCAGAGTAGGACAGGGTATGAAAAAACTGTTTTTT. Translating gives CATSRVGQGMKKLFF.

The rearrangement uses TRBV7-9 and TRBJ1-4, with TRBD1 matching 9 bases. The CDR3 has 17 amino acids. V gave up 1 base and J gave up 4 bases; unmatched junction bases: 7. Germline V gene lookup returns CDR1 SEHNR and CDR2 FQNEAQ (reference sequence). CDR3 sequence (DNA): TGTGCCAGCAGCTTAGACGGGACAGGGTTTAGTAATGAAAAACTGTTTTTT. This codes for CASSLDGTGFSNEKLFF.

This clone was found a few times. This sequence joins TRBV2 and TRBJ1-2; unclear D gene. Germline lookup yields CDR1 SNHLY and CDR2 FYNNEI. The CDR3 consists of 13 residues. Trimming pared 6 bases from V and 8 bases from J, leaving 16 bases between. CDR3 region: CASRERGVGGYTF. In DNA form, the CDR3 reads TGTGCCAGCAGGGAACGGGGAGTAGGCGGCTACACCTTC. Based on the CDR3 plus reference TRBV2 and TRBJ1-2, the full variable domain is EPEVTQTPSHQVTQMGQEVILRCVPISNHLYFYWYRQILGQKVEFLVSFYNNEISEKSEIFDDQFSVERPDGSNFTLKIRSTKLEDSAMYFCASRERGVGGYTFGSGTRLTVV.

The genes are TRBV7-9 and TRBJ2-7; the D gene is possibly TRBD1 (5 bases). The CDR3 loop spans 12 amino acids. The V and J ends lost 2 bases and 4 bases respectively, with 6 bases between them. Germline values: CDR1 SEHNR, CDR2 FQNEAQ (reference sequence). CDR3 bases: TGTGCCAGCAGCTTAAACAGGTACGAGCAGTACTTC. It encodes CASSLNRYEQYF.

V is TRBV9 and J is TRBJ2-2; no clear D. From germline, CDR1 is SGDLS and CDR2 YYNGEE. The CDR3 runs to 15 residues. Between the trimmed V and J ends, which lost 2 bases and 2 bases, there was a span of 10 bases. The CDR3 loop is CASSVAVQNTGELFF. The DNA for the CDR3 is TGTGCCAGCAGCGTCGCCGTACAAAACACCGGGGAGCTGTTTTTT.

This clone came up a few times. The chain employs TRBV2 and TRBJ2-7; 10 positions agree with TRBD2. V shed 4 bases and J 3 bases; nucleotides not matched to a gene: 0. Germline V lookup: CDR1 SNHLY, CDR2 FYNNEI. This CDR3 comprises 13 residues. The CDR3 bases are TGTGCCAGCAGTGTAGCGGGGGGCTACGAGCAGTACTTC. Translation: CASSVAGGYEQYF.

About this clone itself: The sample contains more than one DNA sequence encoding this CDR3. This chain connects TRBV11-2 to TRBJ2-5; TRBD2 matches at 7 bases. V lost 6 bases and J lost 5; bases outside the gene matches: 12. Looked up from germline, CDR1 is SGHAT and CDR2 is FQNNGV. CDR3 size: 15 residues. CDR3 residues: CASSLVSGGTETQYF. CDR3 bases: TGTGCCAGCAGTCTTGTCTCGGGGGGTACGGAGACCCAGTACTTC.

This clone was detected only once. V is TRBV18 and J is TRBJ2-1, with 11 bases identical to TRBD2. This CDR3 has 15 residues. Trimming at V came to 3 bases and at J to 5 bases, leaving 3 bases not matched to a gene. CDR1 KGHSH and CDR2 LQKENI come from the germline V gene. The CDR3 region is CASSPETSGDNEQFF. The CDR3 DNA sequence: TGTGCCAGCTCACCGGAGACTAGCGGGGACAATGAGCAGTTCTTC.

DNA of the CDR3: TGTGCCAGCAGCCCGGGACTAGCGGGATGGGAGACCCAGTACTTC. Translation: CASSPGLAGWETQYF. The chain links TRBV3-1 (or the pseudogene TRBV3-2) to TRBJ2-5; 13 nucleotides agree with TRBD2. This CDR3 has 15 amino acids. CDR1 and CDR2 (germline): LGHDT, YNNKEL (reference sequence). With V trimmed by 4 bases and J by 5 bases, 4 bases remained unmatched.

This chain links TRBV19 with TRBJ1-1, with D possibly TRBD1 on 5 matching bases. The CDR3 covers 14 residues. Germline CDR1 reads LNHDA; CDR2 reads SQIVND (reference sequence). V shed 8 bases and J shed 2 bases, with 15 bases lying between them. The CDR3 bases are TGTGCCAGTGGACTACAGGCAAGAAACACTGAAGCTTTCTTT. The encoded protein is CASGLQARNTEAFF.

The chain uses TRBV4-1 and TRBJ2-3, with D possibly being TRBD2 (7 bases). The CDR3 sequence is 17 residues long. V lost 0 bases to trimming and J lost 2 bases, with 15 bases between them. Germline assignment: CDR1 MGHRA and CDR2 YSYEKL. The CDR3 here is CASSQEGTGGHTDTQYF. CDR3 nucleotide sequence: TGCGCCAGCAGCCAAGAGGGAACGGGGGGACACACAGATACGCAGTATTTT.

The gene calls are TRBV11-2 and TRBJ2-5; 7 nucleotides line up with TRBD1. CDR3 length: 15 residues. J gave up 2 bases and V 4 bases, and 7 bases lay outside the gene matches. Germline V CDR1 and CDR2: SGHAT, FQNNGV. The CDR3 nucleotides read TGTGCCAGCAGCTCCTGGACAGGAAGGCAAGAGACCCAGTACTTC. The encoded protein is CASSSWTGRQETQYF.

The chain has TRBV5-5 and TRBJ2-7; possible D gene TRBD1, 6 bases. In germline, CDR1 is SGHKS, CDR2 YYEKEE (reference sequence). Trimming removed 0 bases from V and 4 bases from J, with 11 bases in between. The CDR3 is made up of 14 amino acids. The CDR3 region has the DNA TGTGCCAGCAGCTTGGAACAGGGTGGTTACGAGCAGTACTTC. It translates to CASSLEQGGYEQYF.

The chain carries TRBV29-1 and TRBJ2-3; 10 bases fit TRBD2. Losses at the gene ends were 2 bases for V and 4 bases for J; bases not matched to a gene: 9. CDR1 SQVTM and CDR2 ANQGSEA come from the germline V gene. This CDR3 spans 16 amino acids. The CDR3: CSVERASGSGADTQYF. In nucleotides, the CDR3 is TGCAGCGTTGAACGGGCTAGCGGGAGTGGGGCAGATACGCAGTATTTT.

This chain uses TRBV6-5 with TRBJ2-3; D not resolved. This CDR3 is 13 amino acids long. Germline loops: CDR1 MNHEY, CDR2 SVGAGI. V lost 6 bases to trimming and J lost 4 bases, with 11 bases between them. The CDR3 DNA follows: TGTGCCAGCAGCCCCCCCCGGGCAGATACGCAGTATTTT. Translation: CASSPPRADTQYF.

J is TRBJ2-7 and V is TRBV10-3, with D perhaps matching TRBD1 (6 bases). The CDR3 totals 15 residues. Germline CDR1 is ENHRY and CDR2 is SYGVKD. V was trimmed by 0 bases and J by 6 bases, leaving 15 bases between them. The CDR3 DNA reads as TGTGCCATCAGTGAGTCGGGGGCGCCCCGCGGCGAGCAGTACTTC. Amino acids: CAISESGAPRGEQYF.

This clone was seen a handful of times. The genes are TRBV7-3 and TRBJ2-7; no definite D call. Trimming removed 1 base from V and 4 bases from J, with 14 bases in between. This CDR3 is built from 15 residues. Germline V gene lookup returns CDR1 SGHTA and CDR2 FQGTGA. The CDR3 bases are TGTGCCAGCAGCTTAAACGCCGGCTCGACTTACGAGCAGTACTTC. This codes for CASSLNAGSTYEQYF.

The rearrangement uses TRBV2 and TRBJ1-2, with TRBD1 matching over 9 bases. From germline, CDR1 is SNHLY and CDR2 FYNNEI. With V trimmed by 0 bases and J by 7 bases, 6 bases remained unmatched. The CDR3 extends over 15 amino acids. For the CDR3, the DNA is TGTGCCAGCAGTGAAGCCCGGACAGGGGAGGCTGGCTACACCTTC. Amino acids: CASSEARTGEAGYTF. The full variable domain, in which reference TRBV2 and TRBJ1-2 provide the parts outside the CDR3, is EPEVTQTPSHQVTQMGQEVILRCVPISNHLYFYWYRQILGQKVEFLVSFYNNEISEKSEIFDDQFSVERPDGSNFTLKIRSTKLEDSAMYFCASSEARTGEAGYTFGSGTRLTVV.

V and J are TRBV6-4 and TRBJ2-2, with 9 bases that match TRBD1. V trimming: 8 bases; J trimming: 4 bases; junction bases outside the gene matches: 17. Germline loops: CDR1 MRHNA, CDR2 SNTAGT. The CDR3 totals 18 residues. DNA for the CDR3: TGTGCCAGCTCCGGGGGACAGGGTCGACTGCGAGGCACCGGGGAGCTGTTTTTT. Protein product: CASSGGQGRLRGTGELFF.

This chain joins TRBV7-2 and TRBJ1-1; TRBD1 matches at 7 bases. Germline CDR1 is SGHTA and CDR2 is FQGNSA. Germline trimming cut 5 bases from V and 3 bases from J; bases unmatched to any gene: 3. The CDR3 extends over 13 amino acids. CDR3 DNA: TGTGCCAGCAGCCTTACAGGGGACACTGAAGCTTTCTTT. Encoded protein: CASSLTGDTEAFF.

This clone came up once. This rearrangement joins TRBV19 to TRBJ1-4; D may be TRBD1 (5 bases). The CDR3 consists of 14 residues. CDR1 is LNHDA, CDR2 SQIVND, per germline (reference sequence). V lost 5 bases, J lost 1 base, and 8 bases lay in between. CDR3 protein: CASSWQGTNEKLFF. The CDR3 DNA is TGTGCCAGTAGTTGGCAGGGAACTAATGAAAAACTGTTTTTT. Combining the CDR3 with reference TRBV19 and TRBJ1-4 gives the whole variable domain DGGITQSPKYLFRKEGQNVTLSCEQNLNHDAMYWYRQDPGQGLRLIYYSQIVNDFQKGDIAEGYSVSREKKESFPLTVTSAQKNPTAFYLCASSWQGTNEKLFFGSGTQLSVL.

This chain connects TRBV2 to TRBJ1-1, with TRBD1 as a possible D gene (6 bases). CDR3 length: 13 amino acids. Germline lookup yields CDR1 SNHLY and CDR2 FYNNEI. Trimming pared 5 bases from V and 1 base from J, leaving 8 bases between. The CDR3 sequence: CASSLDRNTEAFF. CDR3 nucleotides: TGTGCCAGCAGTTTGGACAGGAACACTGAAGCTTTCTTT.

The chain has TRBV11-2 and TRBJ2-3, with no clear D. With 1 base removed from V and 6 bases from J, the gap between germline ends came to 8 bases. This CDR3 spans 13 amino acids. Per germline, CDR1 SGHAT and CDR2 FQNNGV. CDR3 in DNA: TGTGCCAGCAGCTTAGGTATTCCGGATACGCAGTATTTT. Its protein is CASSLGIPDTQYF. The full variable domain, with the rest looked up from reference TRBV11-2 and TRBJ2-3, is EAGVAQSPRYKIIEKRQSVAFWCNPISGHATLYWYQQILGQGPKLLIQFQNNGVVDDSQLPKDRFSAERLKGVDSTLKIQPAKLEDSAVYLCASSLGIPDTQYFGPGTRLTVL.